Sequencing of this T cell receptor (beta chain) was carried out in a study of PD-1 blockade in classical Hodgkin lymphoma (dated by TCRdb to the early 2020s). Some background on the complete study: Nivolumab dosing was 3 mg/kg intravenously every 2 weeks, continuing until either disease progression or unacceptable toxicity. To define a peripheral blood immune signature of response to PD-1 blockade in classical Hodgkin lymphoma, the study combined TCR beta sequencing with CyTOF. Study-wide conclusions, independent of this receptor: Trial patients achieving complete response had baseline diversity similar to newly diagnosed patients, whereas partial responders and progressors had significantly lower diversity. CD4+ but not CD8+ TCR diversity rose significantly by C4D1 (p=0.0027 vs p=0.16), most apparent in complete responders (p=0.02). Diversity was lower in patients who began nivolumab less than 1 year after ASCT, so these patients were left out of later analyses to avoid confounding by immune reconstitution. The study covered only a single clinical trial cohort, and the causes of the repertoire differences, possibly disease activity or prior therapy, were still not defined. Newly diagnosed patients were reported to have lower baseline TCR diversity than healthy donors, and relapsed/refractory patients were reported to have lower baseline TCR diversity still.

The Qiagen DNeasy kit was used to extract genomic DNA both from unsorted PBMCs and from the negatively selected CD4+ and CD8+ fractions. TCR beta CDR3 regions were amplified by immunoSEQ multiplex PCR using primers annealing to V and J segments. A synthetic immune receptor repertoire was used to minimize amplification bias, and remaining bias was computationally removed after sequencing. The original methods were these. Custom Python scripts were used to quantify repertoire diversity as the Shannon entropy index. Unsorted, CD4+ and CD8+ repertoires were analyzed separately, except for combined analyses in which CD4+ and CD8+ sequences were merged in silico. Clonal expansion was defined as a frequency increase of at least 2-fold after treatment compared with C1D1, and clones undetected at baseline were assigned a pseudocount of 0.5. Clones with 0 or 1 copy at C1D1 were classified as singleton clones, and clones with 2 or more copies were classified as non-singleton clones. Clones expanded in unsorted samples were labelled as CD4+, CD8+ or unknown by matching protein sequences in sorted samples from the same patient. Wilcoxon tests on paired samples were used to test diversity changes from C1D1 to C4D1. TCRdb carries this immuneACCESS record with in-frame sequences only. Its versions omit some clonotypes, under half of them owing to an unresolved V gene in the studies checked, with the rest unexplained. D and trimming were read from the DNA, whereas the V and J calls and clone size are those reported in that table. This sample gives about 93,000 clones in total; around 90% of them show up just once. The ten largest make up approximately 2.4% of the sample.

In light of the paper, this sample's time point label describes: cycle 2 day 1 (C2D1) of nivolumab. Every trial patient had relapsed after autologous stem cell transplantation, and cohorts A, B and C differed in prior brentuximab vedotin exposure. The trial cohort was composed of some 57 patients with relapsed/refractory classical Hodgkin lymphoma, for whom complete response, partial response or progressive disease was recorded as best overall response. Trial patients were treated with single-agent nivolumab in the multi-cohort phase II CheckMate 205 trial. An independent review committee assessed best overall response by applying the 2007 International Working Group response criteria. PBMCs from the trial were collected at three points: immediately before nivolumab initiation (C1D1), and during therapy at cycle 2 day 1 and cycle 4 day 1. Peripheral blood was collected in 8 mL Vacutainer Cell Preparation Tubes, from which PBMCs were isolated by centrifugation and then cryopreserved.

To note about this clone: The clone's antigen remains unknown. No base qualities exist here, and no much larger clone lies one base off it.

CDR3 length: 12 amino acids, cysteine to phenylalanine. Only the CDR3 portion is preserved as DNA: 36 bases, with reading frame beginning at the first base. The germline V gene sets CDR1 to SNHLY and CDR2 to FYNNEI. V is clipped by 2 bases and J by 5 bases, and the sequence between their germline boundaries is 7 bases long. The specimen comprised peripheral blood mononuclear cells (PBMCs), sampled before the second cycle of nivolumab. This sequence uses TRBV2 and TRBJ2-7; a weak D assignment points to TRBD1 (5 bases agree). This clonotype originated in a human donor with classical Hodgkin lymphoma. The nucleotide sequence reads as follows: TGTGCCAGCAGTGAATGGGGCCACGAGCAGTACTTC. It is translated as CASSEWGHEQYF.